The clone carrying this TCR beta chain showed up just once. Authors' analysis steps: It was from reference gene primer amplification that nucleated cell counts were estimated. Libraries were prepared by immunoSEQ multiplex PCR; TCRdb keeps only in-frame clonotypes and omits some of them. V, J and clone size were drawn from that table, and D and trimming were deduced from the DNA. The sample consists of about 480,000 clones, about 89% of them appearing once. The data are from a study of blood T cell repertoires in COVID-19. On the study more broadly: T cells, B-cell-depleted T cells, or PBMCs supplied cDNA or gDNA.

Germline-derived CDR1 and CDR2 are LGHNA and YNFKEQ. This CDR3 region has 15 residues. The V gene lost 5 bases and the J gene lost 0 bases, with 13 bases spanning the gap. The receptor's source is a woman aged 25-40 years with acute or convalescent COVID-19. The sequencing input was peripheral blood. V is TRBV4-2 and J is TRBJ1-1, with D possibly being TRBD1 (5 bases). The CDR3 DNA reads TGTGCCAGCAGCTTGCACAGGAACATGAACACTGAAGCTTTCTTT. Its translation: CASSLHRNMNTEAFF.